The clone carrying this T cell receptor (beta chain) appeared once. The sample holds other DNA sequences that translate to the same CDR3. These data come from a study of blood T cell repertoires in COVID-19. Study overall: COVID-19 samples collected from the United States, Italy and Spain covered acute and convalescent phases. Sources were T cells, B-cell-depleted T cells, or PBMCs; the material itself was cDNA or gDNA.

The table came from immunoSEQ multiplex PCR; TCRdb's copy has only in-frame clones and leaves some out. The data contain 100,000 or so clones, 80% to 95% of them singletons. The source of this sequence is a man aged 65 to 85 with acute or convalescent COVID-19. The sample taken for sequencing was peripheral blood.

CDR3 DNA: TGTGCCAGCAGTTTAGGACTAGCAGGGGATACGCAGTATTTT. Protein sequence: CASSLGLAGDTQYF. The rearrangement uses TRBV5-4 and TRBJ2-3, with 8 bases lining up with TRBD2. The CDR3 length is 14 residues. CDR1 and CDR2 from the germline V gene are SGHNT and YYREEE (reference sequence). Trimming took 5 bases from V and 6 from J; bases not matched to a gene: 8. The full variable domain, with the rest looked up from reference TRBV5-4 and TRBJ2-3, is ETGVTQSPTHLIKTRGQQVTLRCSSQSGHNTVSWYQQALGQGPQFIFQYYREEENGRGNFPPRFSGLQFPNYSSELNVNALELDDSALYLCASSLGLAGDTQYFGPGTRLTVL.